This T cell receptor (beta chain) is from a study of blood T cell repertoires in COVID-19. Turning to the study itself: T cells, B-cell-depleted T cells, or PBMCs provided the cDNA or gDNA that served as material.

Original handling: Counts of nucleated cells, estimated from reference gene primer amplification, were obtained. This table comes from immunoSEQ multiplex PCR, and its TCRdb copy is limited to in-frame clones, with some not included. V and J calls plus clone size are reproduced from that table; the DNA served to infer D and trimming. Of around 380,000 clones detected, approximately 77% appear once; the ten largest clones hold roughly 1.1%. The CDR3 is 16 amino acids. V shed 7 bases, J shed 5 bases, and the junction held 10 bases outside the gene matches. Per germline, CDR1 SNHLY and CDR2 FYNNEI. This receptor was taken from a human donor with acute or convalescent COVID-19. The donor label of this sample is uncertain. The specimen sequenced was peripheral blood. This chain links TRBV2 with TRBJ2-2, with TRBD2 matching 10 bases. CDR3 region: CASNPSGGPETGELFF. CDR3 nucleotides: TGTGCCAGCAACCCTAGCGGGGGCCCGGAGACCGGGGAGCTGTTTTTT.